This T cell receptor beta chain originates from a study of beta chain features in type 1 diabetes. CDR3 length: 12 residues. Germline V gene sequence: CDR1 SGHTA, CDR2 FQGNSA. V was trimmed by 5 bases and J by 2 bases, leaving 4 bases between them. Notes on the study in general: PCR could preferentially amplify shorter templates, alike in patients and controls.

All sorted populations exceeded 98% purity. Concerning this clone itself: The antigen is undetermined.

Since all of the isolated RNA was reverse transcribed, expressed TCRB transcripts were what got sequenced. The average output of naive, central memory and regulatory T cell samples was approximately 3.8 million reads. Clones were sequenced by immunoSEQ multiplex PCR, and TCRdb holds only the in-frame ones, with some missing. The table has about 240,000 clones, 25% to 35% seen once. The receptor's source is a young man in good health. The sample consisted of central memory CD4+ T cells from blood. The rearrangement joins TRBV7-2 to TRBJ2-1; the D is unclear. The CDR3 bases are TGTGCCAGCAGCCCAACCTACAATGAGCAGTTCTTC. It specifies CASSPTYNEQFF.